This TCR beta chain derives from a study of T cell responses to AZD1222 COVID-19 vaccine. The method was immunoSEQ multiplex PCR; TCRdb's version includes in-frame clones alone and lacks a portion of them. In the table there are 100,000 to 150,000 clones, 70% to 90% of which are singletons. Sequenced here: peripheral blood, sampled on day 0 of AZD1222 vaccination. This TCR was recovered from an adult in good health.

The CDR3 coding sequence is TGTGCCAGCAGTTTAGGACCGGACAGGGCCTATGGCTACACCTTC. This gives the protein CASSLGPDRAYGYTF. The V and J genes are TRBV28 and TRBJ1-2; 8 bases agree with TRBD1. With 2 bases clipped from V and 4 bases from J, the junction kept 6 bases outside the gene matches. In germline, CDR1 is MDHEN, CDR2 SYDVKM. The CDR3 covers 15 residues.